The rows below give T cell receptor beta chains drawn from one sample of a study of T cell clones after liver transplantation. Profiled with immunoSEQ multiplex PCR; TCRdb holds only in-frame clones, not every one. The sample has around 71,000 clones; about four fifths are singletons. This specimen consisted of CD4+ T cells from blood, obtained 12 months after liver transplant. These receptor sequences come from a human patient who received a liver transplant. The graft donor may have contributed some T cells. CDR3s include the opening cysteine and the closing phenylalanine or tryptophan. The D gene is left open where the match is weak. Size is stated for part of the rows, as once, few or many counts, or as a class when the clone is expanded.

.	TRBJ2-3	TRBV9	.	CASSPRRDITDTQYF	TGTGCCAGCAGCCCCCGGAGGGACATCACAGATACGCAGTATTTT
.	TRBJ2-4	TRBV28	TRBD1	CASSLSTGGNIQYF	TGTGCCAGCAGTTTATCGACAGGGGGAAACATTCAGTACTTC
few	TRBJ2-5	TRBV4-1	.	CASSHGRLTGPPETQYF	TGCGCCAGCAGCCACGGACGGTTGACAGGCCCCCCAGAGACCCAGTACTTC
.	TRBJ1-3	TRBV19	.	CATKLRANSGNTIYF	TGTGCCACCAAACTCCGGGCCAACTCTGGAAACACCATATATTTT
.	TRBJ1-1	TRBV18	TRBD1	CASSPNAGGTEAFF	TGTGCCAGCTCACCGAACGCAGGGGGCACTGAAGCTTTCTTT
.	TRBJ1-4	TRBV6-5	.	CASSPGGTNEKLFF	TGTGCCAGCAGCCCCGGGGGGACTAATGAAAAACTGTTTTTT
.	TRBJ1-4	TRBV29-1	TRBD1	CSVRTGGYEKLFF	TGCAGCGTGCGGACAGGGGGATACGAAAAACTGTTTTTT
once	TRBJ2-5	TRBV2	TRBD1	CASSDRGQGSETQYF	TGTGCCAGCAGCGACAGGGGGCAGGGGTCAGAGACCCAGTACTTC
.	TRBJ2-1	TRBV5-1	TRBD2	CASSLPGLAGVWRNEQFF	TGCGCCAGCAGCTTACCCGGACTAGCGGGAGTTTGGAGGAATGAGCAGTTCTTC
.	TRBJ2-7	TRBV6-6	.	CASSRLVGSIDEQYF	TGTGCCAGCAGCCGCTTGGTGGGGAGCATCGACGAGCAGTACTTC
few	TRBJ2-7	TRBV10-3	.	CAIGRETSRVEQYF	TGTGCCATCGGACGAGAGACCAGCAGGGTCGAGCAGTACTTC
.	TRBJ1-2	TRBV15	TRBD1	CATSRGSDRGPYGYTF	TGTGCCACCAGCAGAGGTTCTGACAGGGGGCCCTATGGCTACACCTTC
.	TRBJ2-5	TRBV19	.	CASSIKNYQETQYF	TGTGCCAGTAGTATTAAGAATTACCAAGAGACCCAGTACTTC
.	TRBJ1-3	TRBV5-4	TRBD1	CASSSPGQGATGNTIYF	TGTGCCAGCAGCTCCCCGGGACAGGGGGCTACGGGAAACACCATATATTTT
.	TRBJ2-7	TRBV9	.	CASSVLGGSHEQYF	TGTGCCAGCAGCGTTCTTGGGGGTTCACACGAGCAGTACTTC
.	TRBJ1-2	TRBV29-1	.	CSVAPGDPLGYTF	TGCAGCGTTGCCCCCGGGGATCCCCTCGGCTACACCTTC
.	TRBJ1-3	TRBV7-2	.	CASSLVMASGNTIYF	TGTGCCAGCAGCTTAGTAATGGCCTCTGGAAACACCATATATTTT
.	TRBJ1-1	TRBV6-6	.	CASSYSWSDEAFF	TGTGCCAGCAGTTACTCGTGGTCAGATGAAGCTTTCTTT
.	TRBJ2-7	TRBV28	TRBD2	CASSSDPRGWLAGGTSYEQYF	TGTGCCAGCAGTTCCGACCCCCGGGGGTGGCTAGCGGGGGGGACCTCCTACGAGCAGTACTTC
.	TRBJ2-2	TRBV5-1	TRBD1	CASSATGSSGELFF	TGCGCCAGCAGCGCGACAGGGTCGTCCGGGGAGCTGTTTTTT
.	TRBJ2-1	TRBV27	TRBD2	CASSPLLGLAGAEQFF	TGTGCCAGCAGTCCTCTCCTGGGACTAGCGGGAGCTGAGCAGTTCTTC
.	TRBJ1-5	TRBV6-1	.	CASIQGTGGNQPQHF	TGTGCCAGCATCCAAGGCACGGGGGGCAATCAGCCCCAGCATTTT
.	TRBJ1-2	TRBV5-1	.	CASSLAQHDGYTF	TGCGCCAGCAGCTTGGCCCAACACGATGGCTACACCTTC
.	TRBJ2-7	TRBV5-1	TRBD2	CASSPGLAGATYEQYF	TGCGCCAGCAGCCCGGGACTAGCGGGGGCCACCTACGAGCAGTACTTC
few	TRBJ2-3	TRBV5-4	TRBD1	CASRLDRGFTDTQYF	TGTGCCAGCAGGTTGGACAGGGGGTTTACAGATACGCAGTATTTT
.	TRBJ2-1	TRBV19	TRBD2	CASKGLAGLSSYNEQFF	TGTGCCAGTAAGGGACTAGCGGGTCTTAGCTCCTACAATGAGCAGTTCTTC
.	TRBJ1-1	TRBV5-4	.	CASSWKGIGEAFF	TGTGCCAGCAGCTGGAAGGGAATAGGTGAAGCTTTCTTT
.	TRBJ1-2	TRBV29-1	.	CSVNSATLPGGRGKGYGYTF	TGCAGCGTGAATTCTGCTACACTTCCCGGGGGGAGGGGTAAAGGCTATGGCTACACCTTC
.	TRBJ2-1	TRBV7-9	TRBD2	CASSLDPGLAGYNEQFF	TGTGCCAGCAGCTTAGACCCGGGACTAGCGGGGTACAATGAGCAGTTCTTC
.	TRBJ2-3	TRBV10-2	.	CATSEAGWADTQYF	TGCGCCACCTCGGAGGCGGGGTGGGCAGATACGCAGTATTTT
.	TRBJ1-4	TRBV4-3	TRBD1	CASSRLGQEIEKLFF	TGCGCCAGCAGCCGCTTAGGACAGGAGATTGAAAAACTGTTTTTT
.	TRBJ2-2	TRBV28	.	CASSFTVNTGELFF	TGTGCCAGCAGTTTTACAGTTAACACCGGGGAGCTGTTTTTT
once	TRBJ1-2	TRBV28	.	CASGSGVWGYTF	TGTGCCAGCGGGTCGGGGGTATGGGGCTACACCTTC